The text below deals with one T cell receptor (beta chain). Measured with immunoSEQ multiplex PCR; TCRdb has only the in-frame clones, and not every one. The table shows about 96,000 clones, with 85% to 90% occurring only once. This record comes from a study of blood T cell repertoires in COVID-19. Germline CDR1 reads MNHEY; CDR2 reads SVGAGI. There are 14 residues in the CDR3. V dropped 10 bases and J dropped 7; count of bases not matched to a gene: 10. Seattle participants joined during active infection and were tracked over time. What was sequenced was peripheral blood. The sequence was collected from a human donor with COVID-19, enrolled during active disease. The donor label of this sample is uncertain. V gene TRBV6-5 combines with J gene TRBJ2-1, with 10 bases aligning to TRBD2. This chain's CDR3 is CATRAGGPYNEQFF. Written as DNA, the CDR3 is TGTGCCACAAGAGCGGGGGGGCCGTATAATGAGCAGTTCTTC.